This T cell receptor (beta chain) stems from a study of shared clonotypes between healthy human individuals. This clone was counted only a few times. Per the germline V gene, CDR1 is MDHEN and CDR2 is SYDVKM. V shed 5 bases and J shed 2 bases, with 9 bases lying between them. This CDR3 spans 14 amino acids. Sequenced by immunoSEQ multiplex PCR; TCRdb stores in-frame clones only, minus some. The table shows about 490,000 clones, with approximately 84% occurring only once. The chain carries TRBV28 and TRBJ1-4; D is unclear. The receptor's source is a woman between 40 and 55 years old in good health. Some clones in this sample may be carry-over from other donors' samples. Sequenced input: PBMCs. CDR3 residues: CASSPAGTNEKLFF. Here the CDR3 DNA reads TGTGCCAGCAGTCCCGCTGGTACTAATGAAAAACTGTTTTTT.